This T cell receptor (beta chain) was obtained from a study of T cells after yellow fever vaccination. General study findings and limits: Post-booster repertoires again held most primary-vaccination clones (roughly 96% CD4, 88% CD8).

This clonotype appeared a few times. The antigen is undetermined. TCRdb re-called the 5' RACE reads through MiXCR, storing one row per CDR3 protein. Counted here are 180,000 or so distinct CDR3 sequences, around 10% occurring once; the ten biggest clones make up approximately 34%. Per germline, CDR1 SEHNR and CDR2 FQNEAQ (reference sequence). CDR3 length equals 12 residues. V lost 5 bases to trimming and J lost 9 bases, with 11 bases between them. This chain connects TRBV7-9 to TRBJ2-1; the D is unclear. The TCR was taken from a man aged 18 to 29 who received the YFV17D yellow fever vaccine. This specimen consisted of CD8+ T cells sorted from PBMCs, obtained 15 days after the yellow fever booster vaccination. CDR3 bases: TGTGCCAGCAGCGCCGACGGTCTTGAGCAGTTCTTC. Amino acid sequence: CASSADGLEQFF.